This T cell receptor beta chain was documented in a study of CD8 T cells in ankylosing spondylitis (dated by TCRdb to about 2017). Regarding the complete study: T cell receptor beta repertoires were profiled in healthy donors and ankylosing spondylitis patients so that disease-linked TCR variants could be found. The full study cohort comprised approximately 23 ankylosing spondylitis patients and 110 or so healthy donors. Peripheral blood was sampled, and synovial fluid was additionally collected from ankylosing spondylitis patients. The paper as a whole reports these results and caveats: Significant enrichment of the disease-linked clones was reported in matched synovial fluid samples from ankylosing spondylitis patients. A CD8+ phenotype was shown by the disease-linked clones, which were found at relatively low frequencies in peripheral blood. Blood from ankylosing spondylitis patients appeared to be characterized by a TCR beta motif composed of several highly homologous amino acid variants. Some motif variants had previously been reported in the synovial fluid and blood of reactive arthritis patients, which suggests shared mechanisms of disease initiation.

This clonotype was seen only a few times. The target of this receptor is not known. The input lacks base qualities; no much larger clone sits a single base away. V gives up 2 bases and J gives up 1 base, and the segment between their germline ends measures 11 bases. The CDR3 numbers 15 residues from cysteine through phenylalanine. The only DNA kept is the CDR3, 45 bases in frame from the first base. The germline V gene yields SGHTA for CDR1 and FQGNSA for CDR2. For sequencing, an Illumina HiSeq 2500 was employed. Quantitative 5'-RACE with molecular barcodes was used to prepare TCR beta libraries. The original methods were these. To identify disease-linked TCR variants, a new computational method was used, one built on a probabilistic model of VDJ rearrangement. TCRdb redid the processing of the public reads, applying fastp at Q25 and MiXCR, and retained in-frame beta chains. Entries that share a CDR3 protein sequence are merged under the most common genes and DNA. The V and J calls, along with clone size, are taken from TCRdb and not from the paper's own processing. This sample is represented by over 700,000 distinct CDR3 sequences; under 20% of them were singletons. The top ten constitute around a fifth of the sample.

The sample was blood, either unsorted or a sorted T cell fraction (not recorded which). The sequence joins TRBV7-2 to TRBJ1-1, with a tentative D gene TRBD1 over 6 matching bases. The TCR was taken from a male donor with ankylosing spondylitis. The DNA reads TGTGCCAGCAGCTTAAACCTGGGGGCGAACACTGAAGCTTTCTTT. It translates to CASSLNLGANTEAFF.